Each of the 13 T cell receptor beta chains below was sequenced from the same sample in a study of T-cell memory formation after mild COVID-19. Each CDR3 protein is one row after TCRdb ran MiXCR on the 5' RACE reads. The sample shows about 140,000 distinct CDR3 sequences, 14% of them seen only once. Sequencing input: PBMCs or a T cell subset sorted from them (not recorded which). These receptor sequences come from an adult woman who had mild COVID-19 (a few samples of this study predate the infection). Cell type and time point are not known.

This clonotype has more than one count but fewer than ten. The chain carries TRBV7-9 and TRBJ2-2, with D tentatively TRBD1 (6 bases). The CDR3 runs 15 residues. Germline V gives CDR1 SEHNR, CDR2 FQNEAQ (reference sequence). With 4 bases removed from V and 2 bases from J, the gap between germline ends came to 11 bases. DNA for the CDR3: TGTGCCAGCAGCTCAGGGGATCGAAACACCGGGGAGCTGTTTTTT. Translation: CASSSGDRNTGELFF.

This clonotype has a handful of counts. The genes are TRBV12-3 or TRBV12-4 and TRBJ1-5; D is ambiguous. Trimming took 3 bases from V and 2 from J, leaving 2 bases between them. The CDR3 covers 12 residues. The CDR3 DNA reads TGTGCCAGCAGTTTTGGCAATCAGCCCCAGCATTTT. Its translation: CASSFGNQPQHF.

V gene TRBV29-1 combines with J gene TRBJ1-1; D uncertain. Germline assignment: CDR1 SQVTM and CDR2 ANQGSEA. Trimming shortened V by 3 bases and J by 5 bases, and 13 bases separated the two germline ends. This CDR3 spans 13 amino acids. CDR3 sequence: CSVDGVGKTEAFF. CDR3 bases: TGCAGCGTTGATGGCGTAGGGAAGACTGAAGCTTTCTTT.

This clonotype was seen a handful of times. This rearrangement joins TRBV4-2 to TRBJ2-7; 10 bases map to TRBD2. The V gene end was trimmed by 0 bases and the J gene end by 5 bases; junction bases not matched to a gene: 10. Germline CDR1 LGHNA, CDR2 YNFKEQ. The CDR3 is 17 residues long. CDR3 in amino acids: CASSQERASGGWNEQYF. As DNA, the CDR3 is TGTGCCAGCAGCCAAGAGCGGGCTAGCGGGGGTTGGAACGAGCAGTACTTC.

The sample holds a few counts of this clonotype. The chain has TRBV7-2 and TRBJ1-6; TRBD1 matches at 9 bases. The CDR3 is 17 amino acids. J gave up 7 bases and V 5 bases, and 12 bases lay outside the gene matches. Germline CDR1 is SGHTA and CDR2 is FQGNSA. The CDR3: CASSIRPGQGANSPLHF. For the CDR3, the DNA is TGTGCCAGCAGCATTCGCCCGGGACAGGGTGCCAATTCACCCCTCCACTTT.

This clonotype was observed a few times. The chain uses TRBV18 and TRBJ2-2; the D gene is possibly TRBD1 (6 bases). V was clipped by 2 bases and J by 0 bases, with 13 bases between them. The CDR3 is made up of 17 amino acids. From germline, CDR1 is KGHSH and CDR2 LQKENI. CDR3 bases: TGTGCCAGCTCACCATTCGACCACAGGGCGAACACCGGGGAGCTGTTTTTT. The encoded protein is CASSPFDHRANTGELFF.

In its sample, this clonotype ranks as medium-sized. This rearrangement joins TRBV7-9 to TRBJ2-3; 7 bases are shared with TRBD2. Trimming removed 1 base from V and 1 base from J; junction bases left unmatched: 8. Germline CDR1 is SEHNR and CDR2 is FQNEAQ (reference sequence). The CDR3 extends over 17 amino acids. DNA for the CDR3: TGTGCCAGCAGCTTAGGGTCAGCGGGGAGTCGCACAGATACGCAGTATTTT. Residues: CASSLGSAGSRTDTQYF. Based on the CDR3 plus reference TRBV7-9 and TRBJ2-3, the full variable domain is DTGVSQNPRHKITKRGQNVTFRCDPISEHNRLYWYRQTLGQGPEFLTYFQNEAQLEKSRLLSDRFSAERPKGSFSTLEIQRTEQGDSAMYLCASSLGSAGSRTDTQYFGPGTRLTVL.

The sample holds a few counts of this clonotype. V gene TRBV7-6 combines with J gene TRBJ1-2; D gene unclear. CDR1 is SGHVS, CDR2 FNYEAQ, per germline. The CDR3 sequence is 15 residues long. V lost 1 base and J lost 1, with 10 bases in between. CDR3 loop: CASSLESSNNYGYTF. In nucleotides, the CDR3 is TGTGCCAGCAGCTTAGAGTCCTCCAATAACTATGGCTACACCTTC. Variable domain in full (rest from reference TRBV7-6 and TRBJ1-2): GAGVSQSPRYKVTKRGQDVALRCDPISGHVSLYWYRQALGQGPEFLTYFNYEAQQDKSGLPNDRFSAERPEGSISTLTIQRTEQRDSAMYRCASSLESSNNYGYTFGSGTRLTVV.

This sequence joins TRBV7-2 and TRBJ2-5; perhaps D is TRBD1 or TRBD2 (5 bases each). Trimming cost V 3 bases and J 0 bases, with 11 bases left between them. Germline values: CDR1 SGHTA, CDR2 FQGNSA. CDR3 length: 15 amino acids. The CDR3, as DNA: TGTGCCAGCAGCTTGGGGCTAGCTTACCAAGAGACCCAGTACTTC. As protein: CASSLGLAYQETQYF.

This chain connects TRBV18 to TRBJ2-3; 7 nucleotides line up with TRBD1. The CDR3 consists of 15 residues. CDR1 and CDR2 (germline): KGHSH, LQKENI. Unmatched junction bases numbered 8, after V lost 6 bases and J lost 2 bases. CDR3 residues: CASSRRQGDTDTQYF. CDR3 coding DNA: TGTGCCAGCTCCCGTCGACAGGGAGACACAGATACGCAGTATTTT.

The chain employs TRBV9 and TRBJ2-1; D tentatively fits TRBD1 or TRBD2 (5 bases each). CDR3 size: 11 residues. V was trimmed by 7 bases and J by 9 bases, leaving 11 bases between them. Germline values: CDR1 SGDLS, CDR2 YYNGEE. The CDR3 nucleotides are TGTGCCAGCGGGGACGAGTTTGAGCAGTTCTTC. Translating gives CASGDEFEQFF.

This clonotype was observed a few times. The gene calls are TRBV6-5 and TRBJ2-1; 9 nucleotides align to TRBD2. J was trimmed by 14 bases and V by 7 bases; bases with no gene match: 12. The CDR3 has 13 residues. CDR1 is MNHEY and CDR2 is SVGAGI in the germline V gene. CDR3 coding DNA: TGTGCCAGCACCGTAGCGGGAGAGCCCTGGGAGTTCTTC. Protein product: CASTVAGEPWEFF.

The chain employs TRBV27 and TRBJ2-3; no clear D. The CDR3 extends over 16 amino acids. Germline CDR1 is MNHEY and CDR2 is SMNVEV (reference sequence). V gave up 3 bases and J gave up 0 bases, with 13 bases separating them. The CDR3 is CASSFLGLESTDTQYF. CDR3 coding DNA: TGTGCCAGCAGTTTTCTAGGCCTAGAGAGCACAGATACGCAGTATTTT.